This T cell receptor beta chain came from a study of T-cell reconstitution after alpha-beta-depleted transplantation in children. General study findings and limits: Counts and diversity of T cells one year after transplant came mostly from newly produced T cells. Where alpha-beta T cells came from about two months after transplant was reportedly several hundred expanded graft clones. From surviving recipient T cells and thymic progenitors came the high day-60 TCRbeta diversity observed in some patients.

Unique molecular identifiers featured in how the TCRbeta library was prepared. TCRdb processed the PCR reads anew with MiXCR; each CDR3 protein has one entry. The top ten hold roughly a quarter of the sample, which has roughly 300,000 distinct CDR3 sequences, 9.5% to 13% seen once. This clonotype was recorded at least ten times. As yet, its antigen is unknown. The clonotype originates from a male patient aged 2-10 years who had a stem cell transplant for chronic granulomatous disease, so the T cells may come from the graft donor. The sequencing used peripheral blood, collected 180 days after TCRalphabeta/CD19-depleted stem cell transplant.

The CDR3 region has the DNA TGCGCCAGCCACCCCCCGGACGGTAACTATGGCTACACCTTC. It yields the protein CASHPPDGNYGYTF. The genes are TRBV5-1 and TRBJ1-2; D remains unclear. With 7 bases removed from V and 1 base from J, the gap between germline ends came to 14 bases. The CDR3 contains 14 residues. CDR1 is SGHRS and CDR2 is YFSETQ in the germline V gene.